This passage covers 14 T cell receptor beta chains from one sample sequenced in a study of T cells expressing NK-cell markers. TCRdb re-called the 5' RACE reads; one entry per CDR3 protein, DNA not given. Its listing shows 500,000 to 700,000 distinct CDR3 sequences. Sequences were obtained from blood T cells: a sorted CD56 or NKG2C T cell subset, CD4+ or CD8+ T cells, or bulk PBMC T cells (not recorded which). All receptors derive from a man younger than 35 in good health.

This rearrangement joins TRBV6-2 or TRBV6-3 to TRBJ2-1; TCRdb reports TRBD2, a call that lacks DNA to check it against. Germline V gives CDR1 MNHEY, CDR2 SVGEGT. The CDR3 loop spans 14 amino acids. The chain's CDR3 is CASGRESSYNEQFF.

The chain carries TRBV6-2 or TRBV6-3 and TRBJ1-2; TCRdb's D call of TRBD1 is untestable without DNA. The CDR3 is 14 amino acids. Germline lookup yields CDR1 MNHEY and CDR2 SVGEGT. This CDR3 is CASTLTGVHYGYTF.

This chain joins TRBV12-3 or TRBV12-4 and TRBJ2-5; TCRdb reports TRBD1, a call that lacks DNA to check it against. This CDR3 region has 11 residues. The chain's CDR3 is CASSLAGDQYF.

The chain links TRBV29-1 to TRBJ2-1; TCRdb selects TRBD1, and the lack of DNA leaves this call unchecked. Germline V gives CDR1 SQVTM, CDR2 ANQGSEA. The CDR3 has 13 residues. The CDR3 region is CSVDYRGKGEQFF.

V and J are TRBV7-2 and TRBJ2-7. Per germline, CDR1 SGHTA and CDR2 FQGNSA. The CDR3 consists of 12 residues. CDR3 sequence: CASSLEMFEQYF.

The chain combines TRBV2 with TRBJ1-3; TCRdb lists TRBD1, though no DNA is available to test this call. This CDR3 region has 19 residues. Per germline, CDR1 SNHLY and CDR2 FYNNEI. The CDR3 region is CASSGERGQPSNSGNTIYF.

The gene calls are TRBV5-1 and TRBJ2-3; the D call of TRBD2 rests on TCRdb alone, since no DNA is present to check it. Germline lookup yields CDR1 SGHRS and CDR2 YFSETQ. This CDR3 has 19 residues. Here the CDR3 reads CASGLGQGLAGGVTDTQYF.

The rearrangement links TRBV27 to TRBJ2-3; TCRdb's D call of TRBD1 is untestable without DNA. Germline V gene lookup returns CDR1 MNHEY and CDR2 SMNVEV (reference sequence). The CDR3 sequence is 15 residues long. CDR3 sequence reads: CASSYGQGGTDTQYF.

CDR3 protein: CSARDLPRLAGGTQYF. This chain connects TRBV20-1 to TRBJ2-5; TCRdb designates TRBD2, a call that cannot be tested without DNA. CDR1 is DFQATT and CDR2 is SNEGSKA in the germline V gene (reference sequence). The CDR3 is made up of 16 amino acids.

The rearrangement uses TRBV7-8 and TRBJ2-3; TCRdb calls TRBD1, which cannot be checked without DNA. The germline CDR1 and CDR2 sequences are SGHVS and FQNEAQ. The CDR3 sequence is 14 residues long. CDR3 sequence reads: CASSAAVPTDTQYF.

The CDR3 spells CASGGLAYNEQFF. The chain joins TRBV27 to TRBJ2-1; TCRdb names TRBD1, which stays unverified in the absence of DNA. Per the germline V gene, CDR1 is MNHEY and CDR2 is SMNVEV (reference sequence). CDR3 length equals 13 residues.

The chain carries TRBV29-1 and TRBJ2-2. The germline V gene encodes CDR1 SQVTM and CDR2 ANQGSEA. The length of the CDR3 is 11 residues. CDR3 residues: CSGRYGGELFF.

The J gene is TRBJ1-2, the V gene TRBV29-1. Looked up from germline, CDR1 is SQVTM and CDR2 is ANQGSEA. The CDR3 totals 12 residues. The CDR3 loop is CSVPGPSAGYTF.

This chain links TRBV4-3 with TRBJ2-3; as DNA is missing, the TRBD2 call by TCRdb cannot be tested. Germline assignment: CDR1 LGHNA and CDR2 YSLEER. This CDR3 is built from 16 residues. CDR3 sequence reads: CASSARTSGTGDTQYF.